What follows is one TCR beta chain and its context. No antigen is known for it. The time point denotes: week 35, safety follow-up. Vaccinated patients received 300 ug of mutant IDH1 20-mer peptide per dose, with topical imiquimod. During weeks 1, 3, 5, 7, 11, 15, 19 and 23, patients received eight vaccinations. V was shortened by 2 bases and J by 7 bases, with 15 bases between the two germline ends. The germline gives CDR1 SGHDN, CDR2 FVKESK. The CDR3 extends over 15 amino acids. TCRdb's table, derived via immunoSEQ multiplex PCR, lists solely in-frame clones and lacks some. The data show approximately 66,000 clones, around four fifths seen once. The data belong to a study of a mutant IDH1 vaccine in newly diagnosed glioma. As for the study in general: The first vaccination came 4-6 weeks after radiotherapy alone, or with temozolomide cycles. Study-wide results and caveats: Pseudoprogression appeared independent of alterations in top peripheral clonotypes.

The TCR sequence derives from a man aged 25 to 40 with glioma. The chain combines TRBV14 with TRBJ2-1, with D perhaps TRBD2 (6 bases). Sequencing used PBMCs, obtained from a glioma patient whose treatment included an IDH1 peptide vaccine. The CDR3 here is CASSQPRLGQNEQFF. The CDR3 bases are TGTGCCAGCAGCCAACCGCGACTAGGCCAGAATGAGCAGTTCTTC.